These 15 T cell receptor beta chains came from one sample sequenced in a study of blood T cell repertoires in COVID-19. Libraries were prepared by immunoSEQ multiplex PCR; TCRdb keeps only in-frame clonotypes and omits some of them. The repertoire holds approximately 130,000 clones, with approximately 84% as singletons. Sequencing used peripheral blood. The source is a human donor in a cohort sampled during active COVID-19.

The chain joins TRBV10-3 to TRBJ1-2, with 12 bases that match TRBD1. The CDR3 extends over 17 amino acids. Looked up from germline, CDR1 is ENHRY and CDR2 is SYGVKD. The ends lost 4 bases at V and 3 bases at J; junction bases unmatched: 9. CDR3 bases: TGTGCCATCAGTGGAACCGGGACAGGGGGCGTCTACTATGGCTACACCTTC. Translation gives CAISGTGTGGVYYGYTF.

The chain recombines TRBV5-1 with TRBJ2-5, with D possibly TRBD1 on 5 matching bases. The CDR3 has 14 amino acids. V lost 0 bases and J 1 base, leaving 7 bases between the germline ends. Germline CDR1 SGHRS, CDR2 YFSETQ. In nucleotides, the CDR3 is TGCGCCAGCAGCTTGGGGCAGGGCCAAGAGACCCAGTACTTC. It codes for CASSLGQGQETQYF.

This chain joins TRBV19 and TRBJ1-5; TRBD1 agrees at 7 bases. Germline trimming cut 7 bases from V and 0 bases from J; bases unmatched to any gene: 12. CDR3 length equals 17 residues. The V gene's germline CDR1 is LNHDA and CDR2 SQIVND (reference sequence). In DNA, the CDR3 is TGTGCCAGTACCTCAAGGGGACAGAGGAATAGCAATCAGCCCCAGCATTTT. Amino acid sequence: CASTSRGQRNSNQPQHF.

This clone was picked up one time. The chain uses TRBV18 and TRBJ1-6; weak D call: TRBD1 (6 bases). The CDR3 totals 17 residues. Germline CDR1 is KGHSH and CDR2 is LQKENI. V was trimmed by 6 bases and J by 0 bases, leaving 15 bases between them. The CDR3 DNA sequence: TGTGCCAGCTCGCGCACTCAGGGGAGCTCCTATAATTCACCCCTCCACTTT. It translates to CASSRTQGSSYNSPLHF. Full variable domain (missing parts from reference TRBV18 and TRBJ1-6): NAGVMQNPRHLVRRRGQEARLRCSPMKGHSHVYWYRQLPEEGLKFMVYLQKENIIDESGMPKERFSAEFPKEGPSILRIQQVVRGDSAAYFCASSRTQGSSYNSPLHFGNGTRLTVT.

The chain has TRBV28 and TRBJ2-2; a possible D gene is TRBD2 (6 bases). Trimming cost V 6 bases and J 5 bases, with 10 bases left between them. Germline V gene data show CDR1 as MDHEN and CDR2 as SYDVKM. The CDR3 is made up of 13 amino acids. The CDR3 DNA is TGTGCCAGCAGCCACGGAGGGACCGGGGAGCTGTTTTTT. This codes for CASSHGGTGELFF.

The gene calls are TRBV4-2 and TRBJ2-7, with 7 bases matching TRBD1. Germline V gene lookup returns CDR1 LGHNA and CDR2 YNFKEQ. V lost 0 bases and J lost 2; bases outside the gene matches: 13. The CDR3 has 18 amino acids. This CDR3 is CASSQDLPGTVDAYEQYF. In DNA form, the CDR3 reads TGTGCCAGCAGCCAAGATCTTCCCGGGACAGTGGATGCCTACGAGCAGTACTTC.

This rearrangement joins TRBV4-1 to TRBJ1-4; D is possibly TRBD1 (5 bases). Germline V gene sequence: CDR1 MGHRA, CDR2 YSYEKL. CDR3 size: 17 residues. Trimming left V 1 base short and J 8 bases short, with 20 bases between. The CDR3 loop reads CASSQVELGGLGEKLFF. The CDR3 DNA follows: TGCGCCAGCAGCCAAGTCGAATTGGGGGGGTTAGGGGAAAAACTGTTTTTT.

The rearrangement links TRBV6-4 to TRBJ1-1, with a tentative D call TRBD1 (5 bases). Deletions cut 4 bases from V and 9 bases from J, with 15 bases between. The CDR3 contains 13 residues. The germline V gene encodes CDR1 MRHNA and CDR2 SNTAGT. The CDR3 DNA is TGTGCCAGCAGTGTTCAGGCCGGGGGTAAAGCTTTCTTT. It specifies CASSVQAGGKAFF.

The chain combines TRBV5-1 with TRBJ2-2; 8 bases line up with TRBD2. The CDR3 loop spans 15 amino acids. Germline CDR1 is SGHRS and CDR2 is YFSETQ. V lost 2 bases, J lost 6 bases, and 6 bases stayed unmatched. CDR3 loop: CASSFTAGAPGELFF. DNA for the CDR3: TGCGCCAGCAGCTTCACAGCGGGGGCCCCCGGGGAGCTGTTTTTT.

V gene TRBV6-6 combines with J gene TRBJ1-3; 7 nucleotides line up with TRBD1. Germline CDR1 and CDR2: MNHNY and SVGAGI (reference sequence). V lost 8 bases to trimming and J lost 7 bases; unmatched junction nucleotides: 17. CDR3 length: 16 amino acids. CDR3 residues: CASRDRVLRRGNTIYF. In DNA, the CDR3 is TGTGCCAGCCGCGACAGGGTCCTTAGGAGGGGCAACACCATATATTTT.

This clone is a singleton in its sample. J is TRBJ1-1 and V is TRBV19; D gene unclear. Trimming left V 3 bases short and J 0 bases short, with 8 bases between. Germline lookup yields CDR1 LNHDA and CDR2 SQIVND (reference sequence). CDR3 size: 14 residues. Here the CDR3 reads CASSIPRVNTEAFF. In DNA form, the CDR3 reads TGTGCCAGTAGTATCCCGAGGGTGAACACTGAAGCTTTCTTT.

This chain joins TRBV5-1 and TRBJ1-6; D possibly corresponds to TRBD1 (6 bases). The germline gives CDR1 SGHRS, CDR2 YFSETQ. Trimming shortened V by 0 bases and J by 0 bases, and 16 bases separated the two germline ends. The CDR3 sequence is 19 residues long. This chain's CDR3 is CASSLAGTNTSSYNSPLHF. The CDR3 DNA sequence: TGCGCCAGCAGCTTGGCAGGGACAAATACTAGCTCCTATAATTCACCCCTCCACTTT.

The chain is built from TRBV3-1 (or the pseudogene TRBV3-2) and TRBJ1-3; 8 positions match TRBD1. CDR3 length: 15 residues. Germline CDR1 reads LGHDT; CDR2 reads YNNKEL (reference sequence). The J segment lost 3 bases and the V segment lost 4 bases, leaving 5 bases of the junction unmatched. The CDR3 protein is CASSPTGVGGNTIYF. CDR3 sequence (DNA): TGTGCCAGCAGCCCGACAGGGGTAGGTGGAAACACCATATATTTT.

The CDR3 sequence is CASSIGLGANVLTF. For the CDR3, the DNA is TGTGCCAGTAGTATTGGGCTTGGGGCCAACGTCCTGACTTTC. The J gene is TRBJ2-6, the V gene TRBV19; D call uncertain. Trimming took 3 bases from V and 3 from J, leaving 6 bases between them. The CDR3 runs 14 residues. Germline CDR1 and CDR2: LNHDA and SQIVND (reference sequence). The full variable domain, with the rest looked up from reference TRBV19 and TRBJ2-6, is DGGITQSPKYLFRKEGQNVTLSCEQNLNHDAMYWYRQDPGQGLRLIYYSQIVNDFQKGDIAEGYSVSREKKESFPLTVTSAQKNPTAFYLCASSIGLGANVLTFGAGSRLTVL.

This chain joins TRBV5-1 and TRBJ2-1; TRBD2 agrees at 10 bases. The V segment lost 4 bases and the J segment 8 bases; nucleotides outside the gene matches: 9. The CDR3 contains 15 residues. Germline V CDR1 and CDR2: SGHRS, YFSETQ. The CDR3 region is CASSPPAGGTDEQFF. CDR3 DNA: TGCGCCAGCAGCCCCCCAGCGGGGGGGACGGATGAGCAGTTCTTC.